These 21 T cell receptor beta chains came from one sample sequenced in a study of blood T cell repertoires in COVID-19. Repertoires were generated with immunoSEQ multiplex PCR, while TCRdb's copy carries only in-frame clones and drops some. The data hold 55,000 to 75,000 clones, with 81% observed a single time. The sequenced sample was peripheral blood. The receptors shown here come from a man aged 80 or over with acute or convalescent COVID-19.

V and J are TRBV3-1 (or the pseudogene TRBV3-2) and TRBJ1-2; a possible D gene is TRBD1 (5 bases). The germline gives CDR1 LGHDT, CDR2 YNNKEL (reference sequence). V was trimmed by 1 base and J by 7 bases, leaving 10 bases between them. The length of the CDR3 is 13 residues. The CDR3 bases are TGTGCCAGCAGCCAAGTTAGGGGTAGTGGCTACACCTTC. Protein sequence: CASSQVRGSGYTF.

The rearrangement joins TRBV7-2 to TRBJ2-2, with TRBD2 matching over 7 bases. The germline V gene encodes CDR1 SGHTA and CDR2 FQGNSA. This CDR3 has 14 amino acids. Trimming at V came to 4 bases and at J to 5 bases, leaving 4 bases not matched to a gene. The CDR3 DNA reads TGTGCCAGCAGCTGGGAGGGGACTACCGGGGAGCTGTTTTTT. It translates to CASSWEGTTGELFF. The full variable domain, in which reference TRBV7-2 and TRBJ2-2 provide the parts outside the CDR3, is GAGVSQSPSNKVTEKGKDVELRCDPISGHTALYWYRQSLGQGLEFLIYFQGNSAPDKSGLPSDRFSAERTGGSVSTLTIQRTQQEDSAVYLCASSWEGTTGELFFGEGSRLTVL.

The genes are TRBV3-1 (or the pseudogene TRBV3-2) and TRBJ2-2; D unclear. The length of the CDR3 is 17 residues. Germline V CDR1 and CDR2: LGHDT, YNNKEL (reference sequence). V was shortened by 0 bases and J by 1 base, with 12 bases between the two germline ends. DNA for the CDR3: TGTGCCAGCAGCCAAGATATCTTTGGCAGGAACACCGGGGAGCTGTTTTTT. Protein sequence: CASSQDIFGRNTGELFF.

The chain recombines TRBV4-3 with TRBJ1-4; weak D call: TRBD1 (5 bases). The CDR3 contains 14 residues. The V and J ends lost 2 bases and 8 bases respectively, with 12 bases between them. The germline V gene has CDR1 LGHNA and CDR2 YSLEER. CDR3 residues: CASSQSRASEKLFF. The CDR3 DNA sequence: TGCGCCAGCAGCCAATCCAGGGCCTCCGAAAAACTGTTTTTT.

CDR3 in amino acids: CASSERGPGTGPNEQYF. The DNA for the CDR3 is TGTGCCAGCAGTGAAAGGGGCCCCGGGACAGGGCCCAACGAGCAGTACTTC. The chain has TRBV2 and TRBJ2-7; the match to TRBD1 covers 9 bases. CDR1 is SNHLY and CDR2 is FYNNEI in the germline V gene. Germline trimming cut 2 bases from V and 5 bases from J; bases unmatched to any gene: 13. The length of the CDR3 is 17 residues.

V gene TRBV7-9 combines with J gene TRBJ2-1; D unresolved. CDR1 and CDR2 (germline): SEHNR, FQNEAQ (reference sequence). The CDR3 sequence is 12 residues long. V was clipped by 0 bases and J by 7 bases, with 4 bases between them. Here the CDR3 DNA reads TGTGCCAGCAGCTTAGCTCTAAATGAGCAGTTCTTC. Its translation is CASSLALNEQFF.

This chain uses TRBV19 with TRBJ1-4; 7 bases are shared with TRBD1. The J segment lost 1 base and the V segment lost 10 bases, leaving 12 bases of the junction unmatched. There are 16 residues in the CDR3. CDR1 and CDR2 (germline): LNHDA, SQIVND (reference sequence). The CDR3 sequence: CATPAGGRGTNEKLFF. Here the CDR3 DNA reads TGTGCCACCCCGGCAGGGGGTAGGGGAACTAATGAAAAACTGTTTTTT.

The J gene is TRBJ2-2, the V gene TRBV3-1 (or the pseudogene TRBV3-2); 13 nucleotides match TRBD2. This CDR3 comprises 16 residues. The germline V gene encodes CDR1 LGHDT and CDR2 YNNKEL (reference sequence). The J segment lost 4 bases and the V segment lost 5 bases, leaving 4 bases of the junction unmatched. The CDR3 nucleotides are TGTGCCAGCAGCGTCGGACTAGCGGGAGCCACCGGGGAGCTGTTTTTT. It translates to CASSVGLAGATGELFF.

The chain combines TRBV2 with TRBJ1-5, with a tentative D call TRBD1 (6 bases). This CDR3 spans 13 amino acids. Germline V gene lookup returns CDR1 SNHLY and CDR2 FYNNEI. Trimming removed 7 bases at V and 4 bases at J, with 11 bases between. CDR3 protein: CASNGQSNQPQHF. The CDR3 DNA is TGTGCCAGCAATGGACAGAGTAATCAGCCCCAGCATTTT.

The chain combines TRBV18 with TRBJ1-3; D remains ambiguous. This CDR3 contains 12 residues. Germline-derived CDR1 and CDR2 are KGHSH and LQKENI. Trimming stripped 2 bases from V and 13 bases from J, with 12 bases between. The CDR3 DNA follows: TGTGCCAGCTCACCAATAGCAGACCTGATATATTTT. The encoded protein is CASSPIADLIYF.

This clone has just a few counts. The chain employs TRBV19 and TRBJ2-7, with D possibly matching TRBD2 (7 bases). Germline loops: CDR1 LNHDA, CDR2 SQIVND (reference sequence). V lost 7 bases, J lost 3 bases, and 19 bases lay in between. The CDR3 is 15 residues long. The CDR3 region is CASNDPGGSFYEQYF. The CDR3 nucleotides read TGTGCCAGTAACGACCCGGGGGGCTCATTCTACGAGCAGTACTTC.

The CDR3 here is CASSLAEPGELFF. Here the CDR3 DNA reads TGCGCCAGCAGCTTGGCCGAGCCCGGGGAGCTGTTTTTT. The chain carries TRBV5-1 and TRBJ2-2; D is unclear. Trimming removed 0 bases from V and 6 bases from J, with 6 bases in between. The CDR3 runs 13 residues. Germline V CDR1 and CDR2: SGHRS, YFSETQ. Full variable domain (remainder filled in from reference TRBV5-1 and TRBJ2-2): KAGVTQTPRYLIKTRGQQVTLSCSPISGHRSVSWYQQTPGQGLQFLFEYFSETQRNKGNFPGRFSGRQFSNSRSEMNVSTLELGDSALYLCASSLAEPGELFFGEGSRLTVL.

The chain links TRBV6-1 to TRBJ2-5; the D gene is possibly TRBD2 (5 bases). Trimming stripped 0 bases from V and 5 bases from J, with 13 bases between. Per germline, CDR1 MNHNS and CDR2 SASEGT. The CDR3 is made up of 15 amino acids. Written as DNA, the CDR3 is TGTGCCAGCAGTGAAGCGTCCGGGATCGGGGAGACCCAGTACTTC. Translation: CASSEASGIGETQYF.

This clone was seen more than once but under ten times. The genes are TRBV30 and TRBJ1-2; D gene uncertain. The CDR3 spans 13 residues. CDR1 is GTSNPN, CDR2 SVGIG, per germline (reference sequence). The V gene lost 0 bases and the J gene lost 8 bases, with 13 bases spanning the gap. CDR3 DNA sequence: TGTGCCTGGAGTGTAAGTGAACGAGGAGGCTACACCTTC. Its translation is CAWSVSERGGYTF.

The chain employs TRBV10-2 and TRBJ1-1; TRBD1 might be the D (5 bases). Germline V CDR1 and CDR2: WSHSY, SAAADI. The CDR3 has 13 amino acids. V was shortened by 4 bases and J by 6 bases, with 12 bases between the two germline ends. The CDR3 reads CASSGTRGAEAFF. CDR3 DNA: TGCGCCAGCAGTGGCACCCGGGGGGCTGAAGCTTTCTTT.

This chain links TRBV7-9 with TRBJ2-1; TRBD2 agrees at 11 bases. Losses at the gene ends were 5 bases for V and 4 bases for J; bases not matched to a gene: 7. The CDR3 has 16 amino acids. Germline CDR1 SEHNR, CDR2 FQNEAQ (reference sequence). CDR3 loop: CASSPRPSGGYNEQFF. For the CDR3, the DNA is TGTGCCAGCAGCCCCAGGCCTAGCGGGGGGTACAATGAGCAGTTCTTC.

The V call is TRBV5-1, the J call TRBJ2-5; 11 bases match TRBD2. Germline trimming cut 1 base from V and 5 bases from J; bases unmatched to any gene: 4. Germline CDR1 is SGHRS and CDR2 is YFSETQ. The CDR3 spans 15 residues. CDR3: CASSLRPSGGETQYF. The CDR3 DNA follows: TGCGCCAGCAGCTTGCGTCCTAGCGGGGGGGAGACCCAGTACTTC.

This sequence joins TRBV19 and TRBJ2-3, with TRBD2 as a possible D gene (5 bases). Germline CDR1 is LNHDA and CDR2 is SQIVND (reference sequence). The CDR3 is 13 residues long. V gave up 5 bases and J gave up 4 bases, with 10 bases separating them. The DNA of the CDR3 is TGTGCCAGTAGTTTACGGGGTTCAGATACGCAGTATTTT. It codes for CASSLRGSDTQYF.

This clone was detected a few times. V gene TRBV18 combines with J gene TRBJ1-1, with a weak D call TRBD1 (6 bases). CDR3 size: 13 residues. CDR1 KGHSH and CDR2 LQKENI come from the germline V gene. V lost 5 bases and J 2 bases, leaving 9 bases between the germline ends. The CDR3, as DNA: TGTGCCAGCTCAGAGGGACAAAACACTGAAGCTTTCTTT. It is translated as CASSEGQNTEAFF. The full variable domain, in which reference TRBV18 and TRBJ1-1 provide the parts outside the CDR3, is NAGVMQNPRHLVRRRGQEARLRCSPMKGHSHVYWYRQLPEEGLKFMVYLQKENIIDESGMPKERFSAEFPKEGPSILRIQQVVRGDSAAYFCASSEGQNTEAFFGQGTRLTVV.

This clone was counted only a few times. The gene calls are TRBV11-2 and TRBJ2-1; D is uncertain. Looked up from germline, CDR1 is SGHAT and CDR2 is FQNNGV. Trimming cost V 4 bases and J 0 bases, with 13 bases left between them. The CDR3 length is 16 residues. The CDR3 coding sequence is TGTGCCAGCAGCTCCCTTACTCCGAGCTCCTACAATGAGCAGTTCTTC. Its translation: CASSSLTPSSYNEQFF.

The chain recombines TRBV15 with TRBJ2-1, with D unclear. The CDR3 spans 16 residues. Trimming left V 7 bases short and J 4 bases short, with 20 bases between. The germline V gene has CDR1 LNHNV and CDR2 YYDKDF (reference sequence). The CDR3 nucleotides are TGTGCCACCACTCTTATGTCCGCGGAGCTATACAATGAGCAGTTCTTC. This codes for CATTLMSAELYNEQFF.